These 20 T cell receptor beta chains originate from one sample sequenced in a study of blood T cell repertoires in COVID-19 (dated by TCRdb to 2018 to 2021). Library preparation used the immunoSEQ multiplex PCR assay. TCRdb mirrors the immuneACCESS table, restricted to in-frame sequences. Some clones are absent from its copies; in checked studies, under half trace to an unresolved V gene, and the reason for the others is unknown. Across this sample there are about 69,000 clones, with roughly 80% seen only once. 16% of the sample rests with the top ten. Sequencing used peripheral blood. The receptors were sampled from a man between 60 and 70 years old with acute or convalescent COVID-19.

The J gene is TRBJ2-1, the V gene TRBV6-5; D is uncertain. The CDR3 consists of 14 residues. V lost 0 bases and J lost 4, with 7 bases in between. The germline V gene encodes CDR1 MNHEY and CDR2 SVGAGI. CDR3 in amino acids: CASSYSTRYNEQFF. The CDR3 nucleotides read TGTGCCAGCAGTTACTCGACACGGTACAATGAGCAGTTCTTC.

The chain links TRBV29-1 to TRBJ1-3, with 8 positions matching TRBD1. Germline V gene sequence: CDR1 SQVTM, CDR2 ANQGSEA. The CDR3 covers 15 residues. J gave up 4 bases and V 1 base, and 6 bases lay outside the gene matches. The DNA of the CDR3 is TGCAGCGTTGAAGCCCGACAGGGGCTCGGAAACACCATATATTTT. This gives the protein CSVEARQGLGNTIYF.

This clone was seen a handful of times. This chain uses TRBV19 with TRBJ1-6; 9 positions agree with TRBD1. V dropped 8 bases and J dropped 2; count of bases not matched to a gene: 10. CDR1 and CDR2 from the germline V gene are LNHDA and SQIVND (reference sequence). The CDR3 is 17 residues long. The CDR3 DNA reads as TGTGCCAGTTCTCGGGGACAGGGTACGACCTATAATTCACCCCTCCACTTT. This codes for CASSRGQGTTYNSPLHF.

The V gene is TRBV5-1, the J gene TRBJ1-1; D unclear. There are 14 residues in the CDR3. The V gene's germline CDR1 is SGHRS and CDR2 YFSETQ. The V end was cut by 0 bases, the J end by 2 bases, with 8 bases between. The CDR3, as DNA: TGCGCCAGCAGCTTGGGGTCAGGAAACACTGAAGCTTTCTTT. Encoded protein: CASSLGSGNTEAFF.

The chain uses TRBV6-2 or TRBV6-3 and TRBJ1-1, with a weak D call TRBD1 (6 bases). V shed 6 bases and J shed 2 bases, with 16 bases lying between them. Germline values: CDR1 MNHEY, CDR2 SVGEGT. This CDR3 is 15 amino acids long. CDR3 amino acids: CASSHHRTVNTEAFF. As DNA, the CDR3 is TGTGCCAGCAGCCACCACCGGACAGTCAACACTGAAGCTTTCTTT.

This clone has just a few counts. The V call is TRBV7-8, the J call TRBJ2-5, with a tentative D call TRBD1 (6 bases). The CDR3 consists of 20 residues. Trimming removed 4 bases from V and 2 bases from J, with 29 bases in between. Per germline, CDR1 SGHVS and CDR2 FQNEAQ. The chain's CDR3 is CASSSPGTPEEGAIQETQYF. The CDR3 DNA reads as TGTGCCAGCAGCTCGCCCGGGACACCAGAAGAAGGGGCAATACAAGAGACCCAGTACTTC.

The chain combines TRBV4-3 with TRBJ1-2; D call uncertain. Germline lookup yields CDR1 LGHNA and CDR2 YSLEER. V gave up 3 bases and J gave up 8 bases, with 13 bases separating them. The CDR3 has 13 amino acids. The CDR3 DNA reads as TGCGCCAGCAGCCAGACGAACAGAAGGGGCTACACCTTC. Translating gives CASSQTNRRGYTF.

V is TRBV7-2 and J is TRBJ2-1; 9 nucleotides align to TRBD1. The CDR3 covers 18 residues. J lost 8 bases, V lost 0 bases, and 14 bases had no gene match. Germline V gene lookup returns CDR1 SGHTA and CDR2 FQGNSA. This CDR3 reads CASSLASPGQGDWDEQFF. The DNA for the CDR3 is TGTGCCAGCAGCTTAGCTTCCCCGGGACAGGGTGATTGGGATGAGCAGTTCTTC.

The chain is built from TRBV18 and TRBJ1-2; TRBD1 is a possible D gene (5 bases). The CDR3 extends over 17 amino acids. Germline V lookup: CDR1 KGHSH, CDR2 LQKENI. Trimming removed 1 base from V and 0 bases from J, with 15 bases in between. The DNA of the CDR3 is TGTGCCAGCTCACCACGACAGTCCGCCCGGTCTAACTATGGCTACACCTTC. Protein sequence: CASSPRQSARSNYGYTF.

V gene TRBV19 combines with J gene TRBJ1-2; 12 bases are shared with TRBD1. CDR3 length: 16 residues. Germline V gene data show CDR1 as LNHDA and CDR2 as SQIVND (reference sequence). The V and J ends lost 4 bases and 7 bases, in that order; junction bases with no gene match: 10. In nucleotides, the CDR3 is TGTGCCAGTAGTAGGATTGCGGGACAGGGGGCCTCTGGCTACACCTTC. It encodes CASSRIAGQGASGYTF. The whole variable domain, filled in from reference TRBV19 and TRBJ1-2, reads DGGITQSPKYLFRKEGQNVTLSCEQNLNHDAMYWYRQDPGQGLRLIYYSQIVNDFQKGDIAEGYSVSREKKESFPLTVTSAQKNPTAFYLCASSRIAGQGASGYTFGSGTRLTVV.

J is TRBJ2-1 and V is TRBV10-2; perhaps TRBD2 as D (6 bases). V gave up 5 bases and J gave up 0 bases, with 11 bases separating them. The CDR3 covers 15 residues. Germline CDR1 WSHSY, CDR2 SAAADI. CDR3 residues: CASSPGTPSYNEQFF. CDR3 DNA: TGCGCCAGCAGTCCCGGGACTCCCTCCTACAATGAGCAGTTCTTC.

The chain links TRBV4-1 to TRBJ2-7, with TRBD1 identical over 10 bases. In germline, CDR1 is MGHRA, CDR2 YSYEKL. This CDR3 spans 16 amino acids. Trimming removed 1 base from V and 4 bases from J; junction bases left unmatched: 7. DNA for the CDR3: TGCGCCAGCAGCCAAGCTGGGGACAGGGGCATATACGAGCAGTACTTC. Translating it yields CASSQAGDRGIYEQYF.

This clone showed up just a few times. This same CDR3 is encoded by further DNA sequences in the sample. The V call is TRBV9, the J call TRBJ2-2; weak D call: TRBD2 (5 bases). Between the trimmed V and J ends, which lost 0 bases and 0 bases, there was a span of 6 bases. Germline V gene sequence: CDR1 SGDLS, CDR2 YYNGEE. The CDR3 loop spans 15 amino acids. Here the CDR3 reads CASSVGESNTGELFF. In DNA, the CDR3 is TGTGCCAGCAGCGTAGGGGAGTCGAACACCGGGGAGCTGTTTTTT.

The J gene is TRBJ2-2, the V gene TRBV6-2 or TRBV6-3; 7 nucleotides line up with TRBD1. J was trimmed by 5 bases and V by 4 bases; bases with no gene match: 7. CDR3 size: 15 residues. CDR1 MNHEY and CDR2 SVGEGT come from the germline V gene. As DNA, the CDR3 is TGTGCCAGCAGTTTCTACAGGGGACGTACCGGGGAGCTGTTTTTT. Translation gives CASSFYRGRTGELFF.

The rearrangement uses TRBV5-1 and TRBJ2-5; D is unresolved. Trimming removed 3 bases at V and 5 bases at J, with 17 bases between. The CDR3 has 15 amino acids. The germline CDR1 and CDR2 sequences are SGHRS and YFSETQ. The CDR3 here is CASSYAGTAGETQYF. CDR3 nucleotides: TGCGCCAGCAGCTACGCAGGAACCGCCGGCGAGACCCAGTACTTC. Together with reference TRBV5-1 and TRBJ2-5, the CDR3 gives the full variable domain: KAGVTQTPRYLIKTRGQQVTLSCSPISGHRSVSWYQQTPGQGLQFLFEYFSETQRNKGNFPGRFSGRQFSNSRSEMNVSTLELGDSALYLCASSYAGTAGETQYFGPGTRLLVL.

The V gene is TRBV5-5, the J gene TRBJ2-1; 15 bases match TRBD2. V lost 3 bases and J lost 7; bases outside the gene matches: 5. This CDR3 is built from 16 residues. Germline V gives CDR1 SGHKS, CDR2 YYEKEE (reference sequence). CDR3 amino acids: CASSSGLAGGQNEQFF. CDR3 nucleotides: TGTGCCAGCAGCTCGGGACTAGCGGGGGGACAGAATGAGCAGTTCTTC.

J is TRBJ1-1 and V is TRBV7-9; no definite D call. Per germline, CDR1 SEHNR and CDR2 FQNEAQ (reference sequence). V lost 5 bases and J lost 9, with 13 bases in between. This CDR3 is 12 amino acids long. CDR3 DNA: TGTGCCAGCAGCCCCCGAGGGAGTAAAGCTTTCTTT. It yields the protein CASSPRGSKAFF.

V is TRBV7-2 and J is TRBJ2-2; 10 nucleotides match TRBD1. Per the germline V gene, CDR1 is SGHTA and CDR2 is FQGNSA. The V and J ends lost 3 bases and 0 bases, in that order; junction bases with no gene match: 1. The CDR3 loop spans 16 amino acids. The DNA of the CDR3 is TGTGCCAGCAGCTTGGGACAGGGGCCGAACACCGGGGAGCTGTTTTTT. Translation: CASSLGQGPNTGELFF.

The rearrangement links TRBV2 to TRBJ2-1; weak D call: TRBD2 (6 bases). This CDR3 is built from 14 residues. The V gene's germline CDR1 is SNHLY and CDR2 FYNNEI. V lost 4 bases and J 7 bases, leaving 14 bases between the germline ends. In nucleotides, the CDR3 is TGTGCCAGCAGTGTCCAGGGAGGAGCGAATGAGCAGTTCTTC. Translating gives CASSVQGGANEQFF.

The J gene is TRBJ1-1, the V gene TRBV29-1; D uncertain. This CDR3 has 15 amino acids. V shed 6 bases and J shed 1 base, with 18 bases lying between them. Germline CDR1 and CDR2: SQVTM and ANQGSEA. The CDR3 region has the DNA TGCAGCGTCGCGACTAGGGCCAACCGGAACACTGAAGCTTTCTTT. This codes for CSVATRANRNTEAFF.